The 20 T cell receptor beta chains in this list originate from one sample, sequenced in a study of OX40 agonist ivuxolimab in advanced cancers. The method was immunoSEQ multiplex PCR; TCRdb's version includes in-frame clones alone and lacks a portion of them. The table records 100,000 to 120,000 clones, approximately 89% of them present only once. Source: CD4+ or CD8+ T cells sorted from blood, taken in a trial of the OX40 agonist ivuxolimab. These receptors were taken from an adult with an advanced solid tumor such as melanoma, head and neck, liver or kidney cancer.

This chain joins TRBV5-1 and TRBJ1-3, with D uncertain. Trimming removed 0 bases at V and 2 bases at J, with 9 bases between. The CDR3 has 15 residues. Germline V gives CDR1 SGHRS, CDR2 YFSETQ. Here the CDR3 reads CASSLGGEAGNTIYF. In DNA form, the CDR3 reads TGCGCCAGCAGCTTGGGTGGAGAAGCTGGAAACACCATATATTTT.

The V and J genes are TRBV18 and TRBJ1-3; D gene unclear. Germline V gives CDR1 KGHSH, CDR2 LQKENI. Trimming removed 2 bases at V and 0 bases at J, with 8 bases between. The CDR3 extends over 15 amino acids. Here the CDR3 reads CASSPADSSGNTIYF. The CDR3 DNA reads TGTGCCAGCTCACCAGCGGACTCCTCTGGAAACACCATATATTTT.

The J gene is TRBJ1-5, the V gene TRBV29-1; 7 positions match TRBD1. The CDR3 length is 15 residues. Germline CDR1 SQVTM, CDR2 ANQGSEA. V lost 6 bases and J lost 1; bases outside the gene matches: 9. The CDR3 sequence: CSVKIGTDSNQPQHF. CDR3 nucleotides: TGCAGCGTGAAGATAGGGACAGACAGCAATCAGCCCCAGCATTTT.

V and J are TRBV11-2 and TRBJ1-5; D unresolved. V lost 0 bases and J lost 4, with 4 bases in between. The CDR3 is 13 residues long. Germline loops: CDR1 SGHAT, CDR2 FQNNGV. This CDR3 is CASSLDRNQPQHF. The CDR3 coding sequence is TGTGCCAGCAGCTTAGATAGGAATCAGCCCCAGCATTTT.

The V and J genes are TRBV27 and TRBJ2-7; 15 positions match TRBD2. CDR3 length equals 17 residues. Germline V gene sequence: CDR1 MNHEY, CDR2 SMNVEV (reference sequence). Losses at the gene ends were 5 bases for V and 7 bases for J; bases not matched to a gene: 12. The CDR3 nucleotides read TGTGCCAGCAGTGTCACATCCGGACTAGCGGGAGGGCGGGAGCAGTACTTC. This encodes CASSVTSGLAGGREQYF.

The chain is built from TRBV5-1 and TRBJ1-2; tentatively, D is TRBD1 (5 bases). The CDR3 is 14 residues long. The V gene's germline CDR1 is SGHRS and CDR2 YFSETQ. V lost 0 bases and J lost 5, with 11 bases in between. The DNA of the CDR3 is TGCGCCAGCAGCTTGGTGGGCAGGGAGTATGGCTACACCTTC. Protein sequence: CASSLVGREYGYTF.

CDR3 nucleotides: TGTGCCAGCAGCTTACATGACGGTCGTACAGATACGCAGTATTTT. Its translation: CASSLHDGRTDTQYF. The chain combines TRBV12-1 with TRBJ2-3. TRBV12-1 is a listed pseudogene. The length of the CDR3 is 15 residues.

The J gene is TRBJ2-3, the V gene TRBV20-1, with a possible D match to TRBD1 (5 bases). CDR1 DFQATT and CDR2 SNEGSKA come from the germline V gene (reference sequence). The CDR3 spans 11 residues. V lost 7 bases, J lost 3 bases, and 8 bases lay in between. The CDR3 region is CSVQGTDTQYF. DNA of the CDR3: TGCAGTGTCCAGGGTACAGATACGCAGTATTTT.

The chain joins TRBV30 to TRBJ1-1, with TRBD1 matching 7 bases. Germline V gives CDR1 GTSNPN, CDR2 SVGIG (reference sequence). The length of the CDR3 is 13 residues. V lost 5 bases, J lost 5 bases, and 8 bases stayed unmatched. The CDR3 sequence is CAWGNRGATEAFF. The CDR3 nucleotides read TGTGCCTGGGGGAACAGGGGCGCGACTGAAGCTTTCTTT.

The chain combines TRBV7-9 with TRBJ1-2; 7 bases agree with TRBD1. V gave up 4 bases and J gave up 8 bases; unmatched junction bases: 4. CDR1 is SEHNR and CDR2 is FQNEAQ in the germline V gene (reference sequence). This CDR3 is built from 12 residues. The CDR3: CASSSTGKGYTF. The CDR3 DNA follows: TGTGCCAGCAGCTCGACAGGGAAAGGCTACACCTTC. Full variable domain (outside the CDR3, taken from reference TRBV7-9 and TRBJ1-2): DTGVSQNPRHKITKRGQNVTFRCDPISEHNRLYWYRQTLGQGPEFLTYFQNEAQLEKSRLLSDRFSAERPKGSFSTLEIQRTEQGDSAMYLCASSSTGKGYTFGSGTRLTVV.

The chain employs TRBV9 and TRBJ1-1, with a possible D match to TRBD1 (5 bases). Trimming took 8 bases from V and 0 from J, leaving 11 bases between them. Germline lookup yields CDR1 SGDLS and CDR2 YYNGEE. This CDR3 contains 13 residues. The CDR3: CASQGQMNTEAFF. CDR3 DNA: TGTGCCAGTCAAGGACAAATGAACACTGAAGCTTTCTTT. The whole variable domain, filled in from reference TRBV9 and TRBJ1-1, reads DSGVTQTPKHLITATGQRVTLRCSPRSGDLSVYWYQQSLDQGLQFLIQYYNGEERAKGNILERFSAQQFPDLHSELNLSSLELGDSALYFCASQGQMNTEAFFGQGTRLTVV.

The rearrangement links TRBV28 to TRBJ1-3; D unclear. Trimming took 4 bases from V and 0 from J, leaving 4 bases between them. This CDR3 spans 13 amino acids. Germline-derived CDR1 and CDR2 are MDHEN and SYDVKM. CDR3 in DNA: TGTGCCAGCAGTTCAGGCTCTGGAAACACCATATATTTT. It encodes CASSSGSGNTIYF.

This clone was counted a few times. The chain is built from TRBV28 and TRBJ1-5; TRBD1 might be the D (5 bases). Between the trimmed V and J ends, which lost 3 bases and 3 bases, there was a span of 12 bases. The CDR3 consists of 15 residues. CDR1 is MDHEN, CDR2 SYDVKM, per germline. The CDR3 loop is CASSFPYGANQPQHF. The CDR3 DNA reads TGTGCCAGCAGTTTTCCCTACGGGGCCAATCAGCCCCAGCATTTT.

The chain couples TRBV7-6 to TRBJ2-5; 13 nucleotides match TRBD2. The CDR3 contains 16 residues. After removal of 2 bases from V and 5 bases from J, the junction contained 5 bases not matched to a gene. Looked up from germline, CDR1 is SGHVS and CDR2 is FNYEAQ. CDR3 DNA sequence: TGTGCCAGCAGCTTAACTAGCGGGGGGGCATGGGAGACCCAGTACTTC. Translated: CASSLTSGGAWETQYF.

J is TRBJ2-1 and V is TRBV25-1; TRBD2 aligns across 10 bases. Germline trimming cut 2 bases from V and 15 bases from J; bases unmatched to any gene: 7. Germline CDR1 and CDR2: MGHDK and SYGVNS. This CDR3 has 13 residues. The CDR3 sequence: CASSEPAGGPLFF. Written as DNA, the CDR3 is TGTGCCAGCAGTGAACCAGCGGGAGGGCCTTTGTTCTTC.

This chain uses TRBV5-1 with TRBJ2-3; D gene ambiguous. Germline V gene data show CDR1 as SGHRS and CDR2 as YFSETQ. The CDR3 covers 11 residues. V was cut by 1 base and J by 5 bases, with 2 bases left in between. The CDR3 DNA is TGCGCCAGCAGCTTGTTAGATACGCAGTATTTT. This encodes CASSLLDTQYF.

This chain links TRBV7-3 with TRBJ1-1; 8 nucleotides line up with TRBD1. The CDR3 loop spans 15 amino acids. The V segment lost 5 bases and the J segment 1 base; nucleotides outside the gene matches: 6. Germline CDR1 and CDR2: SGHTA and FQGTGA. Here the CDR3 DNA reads TGTGCCAGCAGCCCCGGACAGGGTTCGAACACTGAAGCTTTCTTT. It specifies CASSPGQGSNTEAFF.

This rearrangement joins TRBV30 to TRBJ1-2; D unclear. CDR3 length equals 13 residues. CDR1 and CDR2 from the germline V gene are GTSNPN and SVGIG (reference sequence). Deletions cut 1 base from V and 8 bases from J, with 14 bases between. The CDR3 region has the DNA TGTGCCTGGAGTGGCCAGGTTTTTGGCGGCTACACCTTC. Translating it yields CAWSGQVFGGYTF. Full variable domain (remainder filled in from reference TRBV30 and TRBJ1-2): SQTIHQWPATLVQPVGSPLSLECTVEGTSNPNLYWYRQAAGRGLQLLFYSVGIGQISSEVPQNLSASRPQDRQFILSSKKLLLSDSGFYLCAWSGQVFGGYTFGSGTRLTVV.

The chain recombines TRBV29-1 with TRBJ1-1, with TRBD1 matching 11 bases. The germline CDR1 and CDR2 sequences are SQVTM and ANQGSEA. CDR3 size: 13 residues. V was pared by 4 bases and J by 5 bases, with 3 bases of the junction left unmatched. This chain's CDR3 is CSVAGQGATEAFF. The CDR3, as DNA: TGCAGCGTTGCCGGACAGGGGGCAACTGAAGCTTTCTTT.

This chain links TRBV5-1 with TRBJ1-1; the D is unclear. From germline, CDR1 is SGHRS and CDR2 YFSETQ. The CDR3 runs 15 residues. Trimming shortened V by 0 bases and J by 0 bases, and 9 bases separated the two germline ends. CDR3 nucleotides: TGCGCCAGCAGCTTGGAAGGCGGGATGAACACTGAAGCTTTCTTT. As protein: CASSLEGGMNTEAFF.